This TCR beta chain derives from a study of T-cell memory formation after mild COVID-19. Study-wide points: Among clones peaking at day 37 in the second wave, SARS-CoV-2 specificity remained unconfirmed.

This clonotype occurred a few times. Its cognate antigen is unknown. V was pared by 2 bases and J by 0 bases, with 7 bases between. The V gene's germline CDR1 is SEHNR and CDR2 FQNEAQ (reference sequence). CDR3 length equals 15 residues. 5'RACE primed from the constant segment yielded TCR alpha and TCR beta cDNA libraries bearing sample barcodes and UMIs. TCRdb re-called the 5' RACE reads through MiXCR, storing one row per CDR3 protein. Of under 450,000 distinct CDR3 sequences listed, under 25% are singletons. The specimen sequenced was PBMCs or a T cell subset sorted from them (not recorded which). The V gene is TRBV7-9, the J gene TRBJ2-2; D is perhaps TRBD2 (5 bases). The source of this sequence is an adult woman who had mild COVID-19 (a few samples of this study predate the infection). Cell type and time point are not known. The CDR3 loop reads CASSLWTSNTGELFF. CDR3 in DNA: TGTGCCAGCAGCTTATGGACTTCGAACACCGGGGAGCTGTTTTTT.